This T cell receptor (beta chain) is from a study of Graves' ophthalmopathy and Graves' hyperthyroidism. General study points: Detected in blood as well were most expanded thyroid clonotypes with frequency above 0.001.

Patients with other autoimmune diseases, uncontrolled infections, pregnancy or lactation were excluded. Clinical symptoms, serum thyroxine, TRAb, thyroid ultrasound and orbital computed tomography were relied on for diagnosis. Amplified TCR beta CDR3 regions were obtained using RNA transcripts as template. RT-PCR in the first round used HTBI primers; a second-round multiplex PCR followed. One entry per CDR3 protein, called by TCRdb with MiXCR from the multiplex PCR reads. The data show about 370,000 distinct CDR3 sequences, with around 17% seen just once and 1.6% held by the top ten. The CDR3 is made up of 13 amino acids. Trimming left V 1 base short and J 3 bases short, with 9 bases between. CDR1 and CDR2 from the germline V gene are GTSNPN and SVGIG (reference sequence). The sample holds many counts of this clonotype. What it binds is not known.

Sequenced sample: peripheral blood. The chain has TRBV30 and TRBJ1-1; D may be TRBD1 (5 bases). This TCR came from a woman aged 18-35 years with Graves' ophthalmopathy. This CDR3 is CAWSDDSDTEAFF. The CDR3 bases are TGTGCCTGGAGTGACGACAGTGACACTGAAGCTTTCTTT.